This T cell receptor (beta chain) came from a study of T-cell memory formation after mild COVID-19. Study-level findings and limits: Contracting CD8+ clones were enriched in EMRA, CD4+ mainly in CM and EM. Clones contracting day 15 to 85 were balanced CD4/CD8; later expanders leaned CD4+. Second-wave clones with a day 37 peak had unconfirmed SARS-CoV-2 specificity.

Germline CDR1 reads MGHRA; CDR2 reads YSYEKL. Trimming pared 0 bases from V and 2 bases from J, leaving 11 bases between. This CDR3 contains 15 residues. After 5'RACE with constant-segment primers, TCR alpha and TCR beta cDNA libraries carrying sample barcodes and UMIs were obtained. TCRdb independently ran MiXCR on the 5' RACE reads; one entry per CDR3 protein. The sample yields tens of thousands of distinct CDR3 sequences, more than 13% seen once. The sample holds a few counts of this clonotype. Antigen specificity is unknown. The sequenced material came from PBMCs or a T cell subset sorted from them (not recorded which). The rearrangement joins TRBV4-1 to TRBJ2-7, with D perhaps TRBD1 (5 bases). The receptor comes from a man between 18 and 35 years old who had mild COVID-19 (a few samples of this study predate the infection). Cell type and time point are not known. CDR3 nucleotide sequence: TGCGCCAGCAGCCAAGATATGACAGAAACCTACGAGCAGTACTTC. It codes for CASSQDMTETYEQYF.